The next 14 T cell receptor beta chains were all read from a single sample in a study of T cell responses to AZD1222 COVID-19 vaccine. The assay was immunoSEQ multiplex PCR, and TCRdb's table has in-frame clones only and misses some. The sample includes under 150,000 clones, roughly 91% seen only once; the top ten take under 35%. The sample here was peripheral blood, taken on day 0 of AZD1222 vaccination. These receptors came from an adult in good health.

This rearrangement joins TRBV20-1 to TRBJ2-1; no reliable D call. Germline CDR1 reads DFQATT; CDR2 reads SNEGSKA (reference sequence). The V end was cut by 3 bases, the J end by 8 bases, with 17 bases between. CDR3 size: 14 residues. This CDR3 reads CSASYANVKHEQFF. The CDR3 region has the DNA TGCAGTGCTAGTTACGCCAACGTGAAACATGAGCAGTTCTTC.

This chain links TRBV7-2 with TRBJ1-5; D uncertain. Germline values: CDR1 SGHTA, CDR2 FQGNSA. CDR3 length: 14 amino acids. V lost 4 bases and J lost 6, with 13 bases in between. DNA of the CDR3: TGTGCCAGCAGCTCCCAGGAGGGCGGTCAGCCCCAGCATTTT. Its translation is CASSSQEGGQPQHF. Together with reference TRBV7-2 and TRBJ1-5, the CDR3 gives the full variable domain: GAGVSQSPSNKVTEKGKDVELRCDPISGHTALYWYRQSLGQGLEFLIYFQGNSAPDKSGLPSDRFSAERTGGSVSTLTIQRTQQEDSAVYLCASSSQEGGQPQHFGDGTRLSIL.

The genes are TRBV5-1 and TRBJ2-3; 10 nucleotides match TRBD2. The CDR3 is made up of 15 amino acids. V was clipped by 1 base and J by 10 bases; unmatched bases: 9. Germline CDR1 and CDR2: SGHRS and YFSETQ. The DNA of the CDR3 is TGCGCCAGCAGCTTGATGGCTAGCGGGAGCCACCCGCAGTATTTT. This codes for CASSLMASGSHPQYF.

The genes are TRBV5-1 and TRBJ1-5; D perhaps matches TRBD1 (5 bases). The length of the CDR3 is 15 residues. Germline CDR1 reads SGHRS; CDR2 reads YFSETQ. V dropped 0 bases and J dropped 2 bases, with 9 bases sitting between them. CDR3 in amino acids: CASSLDGGGNQPQHF. The CDR3 bases are TGCGCCAGCAGCTTGGACGGGGGGGGCAATCAGCCCCAGCATTTT.

The rearrangement links TRBV7-9 to TRBJ1-4; D is perhaps TRBD1 (5 bases). Germline loops: CDR1 SEHNR, CDR2 FQNEAQ (reference sequence). This CDR3 has 14 amino acids. The V and J ends lost 11 bases and 0 bases respectively, with 13 bases between them. The CDR3 reads CAGGQPATNEKLFF. CDR3 nucleotides: TGTGCCGGAGGACAACCTGCAACTAATGAAAAACTGTTTTTT.

This chain joins TRBV11-3 and TRBJ2-2; D assignment may be TRBD1 or TRBD2 (5 bases each). Trimming stripped 4 bases from V and 1 base from J, with 16 bases between. The CDR3 sequence is 17 residues long. The germline V gene has CDR1 SGHNT and CDR2 YENEEA. The CDR3 is CASSSPMGPENTGELFF. The CDR3 DNA reads TGTGCCAGCAGCTCGCCCATGGGACCCGAGAACACCGGGGAGCTGTTTTTT.

This clone was seen a handful of times. The chain carries TRBV6-5 and TRBJ2-7; D possibly corresponds to TRBD1 (6 bases). Germline assignment: CDR1 MNHEY and CDR2 SVGAGI. V was trimmed by 11 bases and J by 3 bases, leaving 14 bases between them. The CDR3 consists of 12 residues. In nucleotides, the CDR3 is TGTGCCGTCAGACAGGACCTCTACGAGCAGTACTTC. This codes for CAVRQDLYEQYF.

The chain couples TRBV3-1 (or the pseudogene TRBV3-2) to TRBJ1-4; D ambiguous. V lost 1 base to trimming and J lost 4 bases, with 13 bases between them. This CDR3 is 16 amino acids long. The germline V gene encodes CDR1 LGHDT and CDR2 YNNKEL (reference sequence). In DNA form, the CDR3 reads TGTGCCAGCAGCCAAGGGGCAATTCTTAATAATGAAAAACTGTTTTTT. Translating gives CASSQGAILNNEKLFF.

This rearrangement joins TRBV4-2 to TRBJ1-2; no firm D call. Germline V gene data show CDR1 as LGHNA and CDR2 as YNFKEQ. Trimming took off 0 bases at V and 3 bases at J, with 14 bases between the two ends. This CDR3 region has 16 residues. The CDR3 loop is CASSQDGRRTDYGYTF. CDR3 DNA: TGTGCCAGCAGCCAAGATGGCCGGCGGACTGACTATGGCTACACCTTC.

The chain is built from TRBV15 and TRBJ2-5; 8 bases align to TRBD1. Germline V CDR1 and CDR2: LNHNV, YYDKDF (reference sequence). V lost 5 bases, J lost 2 bases, and 7 bases stayed unmatched. This CDR3 spans 15 amino acids. The CDR3 coding sequence is TGTGCCACCAGCTCACGGACAGGGCATCAAGAGACCCAGTACTTC. Protein sequence: CATSSRTGHQETQYF. The full variable domain, completed using reference TRBV15 and TRBJ2-5, is DAMVIQNPRYQVTQFGKPVTLSCSQTLNHNVMYWYQQKSSQAPKLLFHYYDKDFNNEADTPDNFQSRRPNTSFCFLDIRSPGLGDTAMYLCATSSRTGHQETQYFGPGTRLLVL.

The chain carries TRBV10-3 and TRBJ1-6, with D possibly matching TRBD1 (6 bases). V lost 9 bases and J 10 bases, leaving 16 bases between the germline ends. This CDR3 comprises 13 residues. Germline V gene lookup returns CDR1 ENHRY and CDR2 SYGVKD. The CDR3 protein is CAISQGPRSPLHF. The CDR3 nucleotides are TGTGCCATTTCACAGGGACCGCGCTCACCCCTCCACTTT.

J is TRBJ2-5 and V is TRBV9; possibly TRBD1 or TRBD2 for D (6 bases each). The CDR3 is 15 amino acids. The ends were cut back, 1 base at V and 2 bases at J, with 12 bases in the middle. The germline CDR1 and CDR2 sequences are SGDLS and YYNGEE. The CDR3 loop is CASSVFGGRQETQYF. The CDR3 region has the DNA TGTGCCAGCAGCGTATTTGGGGGGCGTCAAGAGACCCAGTACTTC.

This clone has a single count. The rearrangement joins TRBV5-1 to TRBJ1-2; possible D gene TRBD1, 5 bases. Trimming took off 0 bases at V and 4 bases at J, with 13 bases between the two ends. CDR1 SGHRS and CDR2 YFSETQ come from the germline V gene. The CDR3 contains 15 residues. DNA of the CDR3: TGCGCCAGCAGCTTGGCGCCGGGACGGACCTATGGCTACACCTTC. Amino acids: CASSLAPGRTYGYTF.

The chain links TRBV30 to TRBJ1-5; TRBD1 matches at 7 bases. The CDR3 loop spans 13 amino acids. CDR1 GTSNPN and CDR2 SVGIG come from the germline V gene (reference sequence). V was clipped by 0 bases and J by 6 bases; unmatched bases: 2. This CDR3 reads CAWSVQGSQPQHF. The DNA for the CDR3 is TGTGCCTGGAGTGTACAGGGGAGTCAGCCCCAGCATTTT.